Each of the 20 T cell receptor beta chains below was sequenced from the same sample in a study of blood T cell repertoires in COVID-19 (dated by TCRdb to 2020 to 2021). Preparation of the library involved the immunoSEQ multiplex PCR assay. TCRdb stores this immuneACCESS table with in-frame sequences only. Part of the clones is absent; in the studies checked, under half of the shortfall reflects unresolved V genes, and no reason is known for the rest. The sample includes roughly 230,000 clones, with 80% to 90% observed a single time. The ten largest account for less than 5% of the sample. Sequenced sample: peripheral blood. Receptors originate from a woman in her thirties or forties who had recovered from COVID-19.

V gene TRBV10-3 combines with J gene TRBJ2-3, with TRBD2 matching over 9 bases. The V gene's germline CDR1 is ENHRY and CDR2 SYGVKD. The CDR3 covers 13 residues. Unmatched junction bases numbered 1, after V lost 4 bases and J lost 5 bases. The CDR3 reads CAISGTSEDTQYF. In DNA form, the CDR3 reads TGTGCCATCAGTGGGACTAGCGAAGATACGCAGTATTTT.

The chain combines TRBV11-3 with TRBJ2-2; TRBD2 is a possible D gene (6 bases). Trimming left V 1 base short and J 0 bases short, with 6 bases between. This CDR3 has 15 residues. Germline V gives CDR1 SGHNT, CDR2 YENEEA. CDR3 nucleotides: TGTGCCAGCAGCTTAGTAGCGGCGAACACCGGGGAGCTGTTTTTT. Protein product: CASSLVAANTGELFF.

The CDR3 bases are TGTGCCTGGGACCGACAGGGGTTAGGGGAGACCCAGTACTTC. Amino acid sequence: CAWDRQGLGETQYF. V is TRBV30 and J is TRBJ2-5; 8 bases agree with TRBD1. Looked up from germline, CDR1 is GTSNPN and CDR2 is SVGIG (reference sequence). Unmatched junction bases numbered 10, after V lost 5 bases and J lost 5 bases. This CDR3 has 14 amino acids.

The chain links TRBV6-6 to TRBJ1-5; weak D call: TRBD1 (5 bases). CDR1 MNHNY and CDR2 SVGAGI come from the germline V gene (reference sequence). The length of the CDR3 is 16 residues. V lost 2 bases and J 3 bases, leaving 14 bases between the germline ends. CDR3 DNA: TGTGCCAGCAGTTACGGGGGGTTGCGAGACAATCAGCCCCAGCATTTT. Translation: CASSYGGLRDNQPQHF.

The chain uses TRBV13 and TRBJ1-1; D remains unclear. The CDR3 totals 12 residues. V lost 9 bases to trimming and J lost 0 bases, with 8 bases between them. In germline, CDR1 is PRHDT, CDR2 FYEKMQ (reference sequence). The CDR3 is CASQIVNTEAFF. The CDR3 nucleotides are TGTGCCAGTCAGATTGTGAACACTGAAGCTTTCTTT.

The V and J genes are TRBV6-5 and TRBJ2-5, with TRBD1 matching 7 bases. V lost 5 bases to trimming and J lost 4 bases; unmatched junction nucleotides: 7. Germline V gene lookup returns CDR1 MNHEY and CDR2 SVGAGI. The CDR3 is 14 amino acids. This CDR3 is CASSNRQGGETQYF. CDR3 sequence (DNA): TGTGCCAGCAGTAACCGACAGGGTGGAGAGACCCAGTACTTC.

V is TRBV14 and J is TRBJ1-3; TRBD1 is a possible D gene (5 bases). Germline loops: CDR1 SGHDN, CDR2 FVKESK. Trimming cost V 5 bases and J 3 bases, with 14 bases left between them. This CDR3 region has 15 residues. The CDR3 nucleotides read TGTGCCAGCAGCGCAAGGGGCCAGGGTGGAAACACCATATATTTT. Translation gives CASSARGQGGNTIYF.

J is TRBJ1-2 and V is TRBV28; 7 bases match TRBD1. CDR3 length: 15 residues. The V segment lost 11 bases and the J segment 8 bases; nucleotides outside the gene matches: 20. Germline values: CDR1 MDHEN, CDR2 SYDVKM. The CDR3 nucleotides are TGTGCCGGCCAGACGGGACAGCCATCTACGGGAGGCTACACCTTC. Translated: CAGQTGQPSTGGYTF.

The chain links TRBV9 to TRBJ2-2; tentatively, D is TRBD2 (5 bases). This CDR3 spans 16 amino acids. Germline V lookup: CDR1 SGDLS, CDR2 YYNGEE. With 3 bases removed from V and 1 base from J, the gap between germline ends came to 13 bases. The CDR3 sequence: CASSARGTGNTGELFF. CDR3 DNA: TGTGCCAGCAGCGCCCGGGGAACGGGGAACACCGGGGAGCTGTTTTTT.

In its sample, this clone was seen once. The rearrangement uses TRBV5-1 and TRBJ2-7; 11 bases match TRBD2. Germline assignment: CDR1 SGHRS and CDR2 YFSETQ. J gave up 2 bases and V 0 bases, and 7 bases lay outside the gene matches. The CDR3 sequence is 17 residues long. The CDR3 nucleotides are TGCGCCAGCAGCTTGGGCTCCACTAGCGGGGGCACCTACGAGCAGTACTTC. Translating it yields CASSLGSTSGGTYEQYF.

This rearrangement joins TRBV7-7 to TRBJ2-1, with 7 bases matching TRBD2. Germline trimming cut 5 bases from V and 8 bases from J; bases unmatched to any gene: 9. Per the germline V gene, CDR1 is SSHAT and CDR2 is FNYEAQ (reference sequence). The CDR3 sequence is 14 residues long. CDR3 in amino acids: CASSGGQGGDEQFF. CDR3 DNA: TGTGCCAGCAGCGGAGGTCAGGGAGGGGATGAGCAGTTCTTC.

J is TRBJ2-2 and V is TRBV6-5; 11 nucleotides agree with TRBD1. Per germline, CDR1 MNHEY and CDR2 SVGAGI. V lost 8 bases to trimming and J lost 5 bases; unmatched junction nucleotides: 1. CDR3 length equals 13 residues. The CDR3 coding sequence is TGTGCCAGCGGGGACAGGGGGACCGGGGAGCTGTTTTTT. It encodes CASGDRGTGELFF.

V and J are TRBV5-1 and TRBJ2-1, with 10 bases identical to TRBD2. This CDR3 has 17 residues. The V gene end was trimmed by 4 bases and the J gene end by 5 bases; junction bases not matched to a gene: 12. Germline loops: CDR1 SGHRS, CDR2 YFSETQ. This CDR3 reads CASSLQRSAGGNNEQFF. The CDR3 nucleotides are TGCGCCAGCAGCCTCCAACGCTCAGCGGGGGGGAACAATGAGCAGTTCTTC.

The chain links TRBV4-2 to TRBJ2-2, with TRBD1 matching over 9 bases. This CDR3 comprises 15 residues. Germline values: CDR1 LGHNA, CDR2 YNFKEQ. The V and J ends lost 0 bases and 5 bases, in that order; junction bases with no gene match: 1. The CDR3 DNA is TGTGCCAGCAGCCAAGAGGGGACAGGGACCGGGGAGCTGTTTTTT. Its translation is CASSQEGTGTGELFF.

The CDR3 loop is CASSGNSGGETQYF. The CDR3 nucleotides read TGTGCCAGCAGTGGGAATAGCGGGGGAGAGACCCAGTACTTC. The chain couples TRBV2 to TRBJ2-5; 9 positions match TRBD2. Germline-derived CDR1 and CDR2 are SNHLY and FYNNEI. After removal of 4 bases from V and 4 bases from J, the junction contained 4 bases not matched to a gene. This CDR3 is built from 14 residues.

The chain employs TRBV27 and TRBJ2-1, with 13 bases identical to TRBD2. In germline, CDR1 is MNHEY, CDR2 SMNVEV (reference sequence). J lost 8 bases, V lost 3 bases, and 7 bases had no gene match. The CDR3 sequence is 16 residues long. CDR3 bases: TGTGCCAGCAGTTTCCTAGGACTAGCGGGAGTCGATGAGCAGTTCTTC. Protein: CASSFLGLAGVDEQFF.

The chain uses TRBV19 and TRBJ1-4; D ambiguous. Trimming cost V 9 bases and J 4 bases, with 15 bases left between them. CDR1 is LNHDA, CDR2 SQIVND, per germline (reference sequence). This CDR3 is built from 14 residues. The CDR3 here is CARRVARSNEKLFF. CDR3 coding DNA: TGTGCCAGGAGAGTGGCACGGAGTAATGAAAAACTGTTTTTT.

This clone was recorded only once. The chain employs TRBV5-1 and TRBJ1-1; D remains ambiguous. Trimming cost V 0 bases and J 2 bases, with 5 bases left between them. The CDR3 is 13 residues long. Germline CDR1 SGHRS, CDR2 YFSETQ. The chain's CDR3 is CASSLGPNTEAFF. The CDR3 coding sequence is TGCGCCAGCAGCTTGGGGCCAAACACTGAAGCTTTCTTT.

The chain combines TRBV24-1 with TRBJ2-3; 9 bases map to TRBD2. This CDR3 has 18 amino acids. V was pared by 0 bases and J by 7 bases, with 13 bases of the junction left unmatched. Germline CDR1 and CDR2: KGHDR and SFDVKD. The chain's CDR3 is CATSDLDSGGRASYTQYF. CDR3 bases: TGTGCCACCAGTGATTTGGACTCGGGCGGGAGGGCTTCCTATACGCAGTATTTT.

This chain uses TRBV6-5 with TRBJ1-2; TRBD1 agrees at 10 bases. J gave up 4 bases and V 2 bases, and 4 bases lay outside the gene matches. The germline gives CDR1 MNHEY, CDR2 SVGAGI. The CDR3 length is 15 residues. The CDR3 sequence is CASSYVDRGLYGYTF. Written as DNA, the CDR3 is TGTGCCAGCAGTTACGTAGACAGGGGGCTCTATGGCTACACCTTC.